This T cell receptor beta chain comes out of a study of blood T cell repertoires in COVID-19. This CDR3 has 14 residues. Germline V gene data show CDR1 as MDHEN and CDR2 as SYDVKM. With 5 bases removed from V and 2 bases from J, the gap between germline ends came to 10 bases. Libraries were prepared by immunoSEQ multiplex PCR; TCRdb keeps only in-frame clonotypes and omits some of them. The table shows 330,000 or so clones, with approximately 92% occurring only once. This clone was observed a single time. A much bigger clone sits one base away, suggesting this may be a read error. This TCR came from a woman aged 25 to 39 who had recovered from COVID-19. Sequencing input: PBMCs or T cells enriched from blood (not recorded which). This sequence joins TRBV28 and TRBJ1-5; possibly TRBD1 for D (6 bases). The CDR3 DNA reads as TGTGCCAGCAGTGAAGGACAGCGCAATCAGCCCCAGCATTTT. Protein sequence: CASSEGQRNQPQHF.